This entry describes one TCR beta chain. PCR primers comprised 60 Vbeta and 13 Jbeta primers. Assay: immunoSEQ multiplex PCR; the TCRdb copy retains only in-frame clones and omits some. The sample has about 160,000 clones; roughly 84% are singletons. The sample comes from a study of cytomegalovirus exposure and HLA in healthy donors. V was pared by 6 bases and J by 5 bases, with 13 bases between. CDR1 MNHEY and CDR2 SMNVEV come from the germline V gene (reference sequence). This CDR3 has 13 residues. Sequencing was carried out using PBMCs. This chain uses TRBV27 with TRBJ2-5; maybe TRBD1 (5 bases). This TCR derives from a boy aged 2-9 years in good health and CMV-seronegative. The CDR3 bases are TGTGCCAGCAGACACTCAGGGCGGGAGACCCAGTACTTC. It encodes CASRHSGRETQYF.